This T cell receptor beta chain was recovered during a study of graft-versus-host responses after intestinal transplantation. For the study at large: As for transplant type, recipients had multivisceral, liver-intestinal, or isolated intestinal grafts. Every one of the recipients received anti-thymocyte globulin induction and afterwards took tacrolimus and steroids for three to four years. Overall study results and limits: Circulating GvH clones peaking coincided with falling HvG clones soon after transplant.

Grafts had their tissue processed, releasing intraepithelial and lamina propria lymphocytes. With regard to this clone: The antigen remains undetermined.

The repertoire was sequenced with immunoSEQ multiplex PCR; TCRdb's copy has only in-frame clones and lacks some. The table shows about 9,800 clones, with 78% occurring only once. Trimming took off 1 base at V and 5 bases at J, with 9 bases between the two ends. CDR1 is SGHNT and CDR2 is YYREEE in the germline V gene (reference sequence). The CDR3 sequence is 13 residues long. This TCR derives from a human patient who received an intestinal transplant, so some T cells may come from the graft donor. Sequenced material: ileum tissue, taken less than 550 days after intestinal transplant. This chain links TRBV5-4 with TRBJ2-5; D may be TRBD1 (6 bases). Written as DNA, the CDR3 is TGTGCCAGCAGCTTGCCTCAGGGGGAGACCCAGTACTTC. Its protein is CASSLPQGETQYF.